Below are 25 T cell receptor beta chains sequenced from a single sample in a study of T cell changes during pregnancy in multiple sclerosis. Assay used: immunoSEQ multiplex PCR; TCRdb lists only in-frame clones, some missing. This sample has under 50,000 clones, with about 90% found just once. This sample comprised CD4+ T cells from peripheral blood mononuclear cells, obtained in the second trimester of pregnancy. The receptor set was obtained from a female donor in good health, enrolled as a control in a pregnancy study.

In DNA form, the CDR3 reads TGTGCCAGCCGGACAGGGGGCGGATTAAACACTGAAGCTTTCTTT. Its protein is CASRTGGGLNTEAFF. The chain couples TRBV2 to TRBJ1-1; 11 bases fit TRBD1. CDR1 and CDR2 (germline): SNHLY, FYNNEI. The CDR3 runs to 15 residues. J was trimmed by 2 bases and V by 8 bases; bases with no gene match: 7.

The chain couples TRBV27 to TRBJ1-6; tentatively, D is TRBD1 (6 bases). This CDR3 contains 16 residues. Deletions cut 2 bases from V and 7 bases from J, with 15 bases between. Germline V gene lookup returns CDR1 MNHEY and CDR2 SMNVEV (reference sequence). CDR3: CASSLGLGGRNSPLHF. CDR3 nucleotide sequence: TGTGCCAGCAGTTTAGGGTTGGGGGGGCGGAATTCACCCCTCCACTTT.

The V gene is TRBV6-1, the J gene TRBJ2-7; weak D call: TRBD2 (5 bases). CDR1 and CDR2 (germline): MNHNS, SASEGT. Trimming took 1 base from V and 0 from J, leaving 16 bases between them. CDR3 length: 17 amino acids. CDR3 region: CASSEEYGGLPSYEQYF. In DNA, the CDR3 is TGTGCCAGCAGTGAAGAGTATGGAGGTCTACCCTCCTACGAGCAGTACTTC.

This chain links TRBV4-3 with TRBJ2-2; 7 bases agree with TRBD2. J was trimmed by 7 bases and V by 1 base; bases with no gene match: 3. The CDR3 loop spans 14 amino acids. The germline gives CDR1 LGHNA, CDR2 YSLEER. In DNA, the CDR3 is TGCGCCAGCAGCCAAGCCGGGGGGAACGGGGAGCTGTTTTTT. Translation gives CASSQAGGNGELFF.

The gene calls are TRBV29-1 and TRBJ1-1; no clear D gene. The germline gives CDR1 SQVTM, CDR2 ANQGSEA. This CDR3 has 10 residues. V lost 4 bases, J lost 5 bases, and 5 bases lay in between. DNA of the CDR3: TGCAGCGTTGGGCGGACTGAAGCTTTCTTT. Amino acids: CSVGRTEAFF.

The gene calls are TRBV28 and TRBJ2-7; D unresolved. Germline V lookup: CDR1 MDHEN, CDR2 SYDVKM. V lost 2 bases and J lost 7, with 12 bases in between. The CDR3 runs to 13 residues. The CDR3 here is CASSLVNPGEQYF. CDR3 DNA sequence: TGTGCCAGCAGTTTAGTGAACCCCGGGGAGCAGTACTTC.

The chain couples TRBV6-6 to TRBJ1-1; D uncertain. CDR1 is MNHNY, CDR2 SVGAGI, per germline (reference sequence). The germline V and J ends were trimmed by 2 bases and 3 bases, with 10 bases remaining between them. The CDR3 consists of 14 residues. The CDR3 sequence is CASSYVTADTEAFF. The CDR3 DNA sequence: TGTGCCAGCAGTTACGTAACGGCGGACACTGAAGCTTTCTTT.

The CDR3: CASNTGVWINEKLFF. The CDR3 DNA follows: TGCGCCAGCAACACGGGGGTGTGGATTAATGAAAAACTGTTTTTT. The gene calls are TRBV10-1 and TRBJ1-4, with D possibly matching TRBD1 (5 bases). The CDR3 contains 15 residues. Trimming took 7 bases from V and 4 from J, leaving 16 bases between them. CDR1 and CDR2 from the germline V gene are WNHNN and SYGVQD (reference sequence).

CDR3 sequence: CASSLQTGTAEAFF. The CDR3 DNA sequence: TGTGCCAGCAGTTTGCAGACAGGGACCGCTGAAGCTTTCTTT. The chain joins TRBV28 to TRBJ1-1; 7 bases agree with TRBD1. This CDR3 region has 14 residues. The V segment lost 3 bases and the J segment 6 bases; nucleotides outside the gene matches: 7. Looked up from germline, CDR1 is MDHEN and CDR2 is SYDVKM.

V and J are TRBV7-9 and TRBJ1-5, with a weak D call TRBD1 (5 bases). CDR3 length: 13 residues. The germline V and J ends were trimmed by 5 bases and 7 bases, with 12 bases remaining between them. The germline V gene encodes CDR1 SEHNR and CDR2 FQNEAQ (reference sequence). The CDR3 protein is CASSQSGYQPQHF. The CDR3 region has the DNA TGTGCCAGCAGCCAATCAGGGTACCAGCCCCAGCATTTT.

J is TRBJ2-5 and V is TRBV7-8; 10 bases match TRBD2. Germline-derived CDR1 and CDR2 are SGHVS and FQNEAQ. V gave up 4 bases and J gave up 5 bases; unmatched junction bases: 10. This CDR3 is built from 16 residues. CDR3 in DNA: TGTGCCAGCAGCTCGCGCTTAGCGGGGGGCGGGGAGACCCAGTACTTC. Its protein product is CASSSRLAGGGETQYF.

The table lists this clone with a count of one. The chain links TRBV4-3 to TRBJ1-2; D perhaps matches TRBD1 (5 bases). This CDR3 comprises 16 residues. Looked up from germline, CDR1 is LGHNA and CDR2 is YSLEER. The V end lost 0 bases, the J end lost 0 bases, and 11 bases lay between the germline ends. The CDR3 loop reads CASSQDRGYPNYGYTF. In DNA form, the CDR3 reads TGCGCCAGCAGCCAAGATCGGGGGTACCCTAACTATGGCTACACCTTC.

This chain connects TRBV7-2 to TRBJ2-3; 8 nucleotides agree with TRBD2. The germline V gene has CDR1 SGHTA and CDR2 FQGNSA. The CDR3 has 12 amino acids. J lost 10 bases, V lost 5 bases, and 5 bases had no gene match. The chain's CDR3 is CASSTRTSPQYF. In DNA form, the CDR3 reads TGTGCCAGCAGCACCCGGACTAGCCCGCAGTATTTT.

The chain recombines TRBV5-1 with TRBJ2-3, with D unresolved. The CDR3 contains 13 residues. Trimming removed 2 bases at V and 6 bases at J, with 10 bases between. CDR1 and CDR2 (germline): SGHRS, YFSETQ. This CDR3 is CASSLFTVDTQYF. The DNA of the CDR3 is TGCGCCAGCAGCTTATTTACTGTGGATACGCAGTATTTT.

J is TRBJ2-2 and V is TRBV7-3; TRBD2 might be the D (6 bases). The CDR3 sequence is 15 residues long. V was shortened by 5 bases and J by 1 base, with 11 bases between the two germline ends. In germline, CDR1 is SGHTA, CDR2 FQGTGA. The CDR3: CASSPSGGNTGELFF. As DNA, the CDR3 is TGTGCCAGCAGCCCTTCCGGGGGGAACACCGGGGAGCTGTTTTTT.

The CDR3 region has the DNA TGTGCCAGCAGCTTAGGGCCACAGGGGCACTCTGGAAACACCATATATTTT. It is translated as CASSLGPQGHSGNTIYF. This chain uses TRBV7-2 with TRBJ1-3; the match to TRBD1 covers 7 bases. V lost 1 base to trimming and J lost 0 bases; unmatched junction nucleotides: 6. The CDR3 contains 17 residues. CDR1 is SGHTA and CDR2 is FQGNSA in the germline V gene.

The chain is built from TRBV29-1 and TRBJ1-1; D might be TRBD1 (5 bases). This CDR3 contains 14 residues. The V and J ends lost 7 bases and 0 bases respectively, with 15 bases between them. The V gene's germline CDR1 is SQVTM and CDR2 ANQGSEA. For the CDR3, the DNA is TGCAGCGCCAACCCGGGGGGAGTGAACACTGAAGCTTTCTTT. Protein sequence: CSANPGGVNTEAFF.

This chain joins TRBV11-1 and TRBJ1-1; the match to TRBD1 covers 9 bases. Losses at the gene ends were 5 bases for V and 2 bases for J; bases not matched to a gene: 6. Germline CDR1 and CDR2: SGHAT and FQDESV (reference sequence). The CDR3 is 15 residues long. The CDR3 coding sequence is TGTGCCAGCAGCCCCCGGGACAGGGCTAACACTGAAGCTTTCTTT. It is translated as CASSPRDRANTEAFF.

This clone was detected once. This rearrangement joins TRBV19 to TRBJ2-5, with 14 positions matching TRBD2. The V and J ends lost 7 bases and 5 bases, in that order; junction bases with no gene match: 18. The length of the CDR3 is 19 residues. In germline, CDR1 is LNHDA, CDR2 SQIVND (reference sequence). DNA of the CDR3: TGTGCCAGTACCCGACGCCCTGGGACTAGCGGGGGACCAGGGGAGACCCAGTACTTC. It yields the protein CASTRRPGTSGGPGETQYF.

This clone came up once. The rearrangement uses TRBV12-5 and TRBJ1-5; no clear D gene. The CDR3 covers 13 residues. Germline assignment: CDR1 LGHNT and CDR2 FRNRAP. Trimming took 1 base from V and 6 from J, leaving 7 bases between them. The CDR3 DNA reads TGTGCTAGTGGTTTGGGGGCTGTTCAGCCCCAGCATTTT. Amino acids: CASGLGAVQPQHF.

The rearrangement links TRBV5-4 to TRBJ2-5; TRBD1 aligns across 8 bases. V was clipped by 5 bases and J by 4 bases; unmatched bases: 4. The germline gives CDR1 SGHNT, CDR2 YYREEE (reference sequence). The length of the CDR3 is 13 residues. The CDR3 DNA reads TGTGCCAGCAGTCGCAGGGGGCGAGAGACCCAGTACTTC. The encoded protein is CASSRRGRETQYF.

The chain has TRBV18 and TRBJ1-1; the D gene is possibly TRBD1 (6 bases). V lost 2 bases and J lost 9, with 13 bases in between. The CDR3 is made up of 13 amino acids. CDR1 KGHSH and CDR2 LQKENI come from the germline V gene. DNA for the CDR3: TGTGCCAGCTCACCAGAAAGTGACAGGAAAGCTTTCTTT. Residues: CASSPESDRKAFF.

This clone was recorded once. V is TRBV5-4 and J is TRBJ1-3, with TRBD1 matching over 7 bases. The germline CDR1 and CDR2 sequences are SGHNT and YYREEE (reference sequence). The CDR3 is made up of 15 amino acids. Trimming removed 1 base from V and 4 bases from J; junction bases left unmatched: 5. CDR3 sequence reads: CASSLPEGQGNTIYF. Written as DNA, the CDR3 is TGTGCCAGCAGCTTGCCAGAGGGACAGGGAAACACCATATATTTT.

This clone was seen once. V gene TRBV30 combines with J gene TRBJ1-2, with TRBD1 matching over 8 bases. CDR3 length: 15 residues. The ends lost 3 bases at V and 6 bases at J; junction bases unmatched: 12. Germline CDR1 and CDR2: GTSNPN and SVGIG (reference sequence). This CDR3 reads CAWRAQGARSHGYTF. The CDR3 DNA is TGTGCCTGGAGGGCGCAGGGGGCGCGATCCCATGGCTACACCTTC.

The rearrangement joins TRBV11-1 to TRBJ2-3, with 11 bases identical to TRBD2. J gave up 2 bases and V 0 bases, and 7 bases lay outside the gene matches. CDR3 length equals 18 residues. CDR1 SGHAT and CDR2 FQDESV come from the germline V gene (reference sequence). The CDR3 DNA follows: TGTGCCAGCAGCTTAGCGTGGGGGACTAGCGGCTCCACAGATACGCAGTATTTT. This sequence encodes CASSLAWGTSGSTDTQYF.